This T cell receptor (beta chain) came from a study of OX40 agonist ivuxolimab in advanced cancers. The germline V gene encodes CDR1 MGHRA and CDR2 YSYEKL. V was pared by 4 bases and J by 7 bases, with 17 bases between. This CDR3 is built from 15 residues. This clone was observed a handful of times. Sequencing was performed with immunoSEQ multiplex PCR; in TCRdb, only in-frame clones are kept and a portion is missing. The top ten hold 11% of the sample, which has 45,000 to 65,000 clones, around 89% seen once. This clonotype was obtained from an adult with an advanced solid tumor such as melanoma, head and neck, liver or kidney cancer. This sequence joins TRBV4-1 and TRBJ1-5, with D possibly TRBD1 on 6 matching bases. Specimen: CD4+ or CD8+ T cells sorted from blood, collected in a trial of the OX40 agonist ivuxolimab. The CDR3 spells CASSPPGQQVQPQHF. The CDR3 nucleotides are TGCGCCAGCAGCCCGCCGGGACAACAGGTCCAGCCCCAGCATTTT.